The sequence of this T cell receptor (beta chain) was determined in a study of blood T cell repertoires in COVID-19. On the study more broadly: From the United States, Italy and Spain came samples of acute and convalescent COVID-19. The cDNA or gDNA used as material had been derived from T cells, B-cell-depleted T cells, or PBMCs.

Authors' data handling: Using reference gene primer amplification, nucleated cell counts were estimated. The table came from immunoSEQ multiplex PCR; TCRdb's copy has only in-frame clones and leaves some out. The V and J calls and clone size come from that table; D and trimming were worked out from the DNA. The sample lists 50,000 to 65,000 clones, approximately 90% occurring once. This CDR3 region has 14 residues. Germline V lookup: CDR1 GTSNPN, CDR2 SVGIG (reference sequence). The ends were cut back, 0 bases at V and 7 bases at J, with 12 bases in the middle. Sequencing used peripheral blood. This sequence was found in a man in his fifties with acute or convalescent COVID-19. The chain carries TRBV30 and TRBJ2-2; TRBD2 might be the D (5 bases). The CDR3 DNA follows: TGTGCCTGGAGTGTCTTCCGGGGAATCGGGGAGCTGTTTTTT. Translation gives CAWSVFRGIGELFF.